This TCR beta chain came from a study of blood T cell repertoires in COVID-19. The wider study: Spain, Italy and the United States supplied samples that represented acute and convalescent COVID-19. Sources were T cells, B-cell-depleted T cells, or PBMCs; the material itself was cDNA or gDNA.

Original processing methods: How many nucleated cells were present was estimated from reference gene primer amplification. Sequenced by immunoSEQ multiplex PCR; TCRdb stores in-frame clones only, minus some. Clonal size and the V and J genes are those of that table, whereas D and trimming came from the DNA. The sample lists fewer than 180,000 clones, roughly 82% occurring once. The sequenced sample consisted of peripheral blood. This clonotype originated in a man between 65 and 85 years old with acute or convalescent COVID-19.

CDR3 sequence reads: CASSRPGQGAYSYNEQFF. CDR3 sequence (DNA): TGCGCCAGCAGCCGGCCGGGACAGGGGGCTTACTCCTACAATGAGCAGTTCTTC. The rearrangement links TRBV5-1 to TRBJ2-1; 12 bases match TRBD1. Germline CDR1 is SGHRS and CDR2 is YFSETQ. V was clipped by 4 bases and J by 0 bases; unmatched bases: 8. The CDR3 contains 18 residues.